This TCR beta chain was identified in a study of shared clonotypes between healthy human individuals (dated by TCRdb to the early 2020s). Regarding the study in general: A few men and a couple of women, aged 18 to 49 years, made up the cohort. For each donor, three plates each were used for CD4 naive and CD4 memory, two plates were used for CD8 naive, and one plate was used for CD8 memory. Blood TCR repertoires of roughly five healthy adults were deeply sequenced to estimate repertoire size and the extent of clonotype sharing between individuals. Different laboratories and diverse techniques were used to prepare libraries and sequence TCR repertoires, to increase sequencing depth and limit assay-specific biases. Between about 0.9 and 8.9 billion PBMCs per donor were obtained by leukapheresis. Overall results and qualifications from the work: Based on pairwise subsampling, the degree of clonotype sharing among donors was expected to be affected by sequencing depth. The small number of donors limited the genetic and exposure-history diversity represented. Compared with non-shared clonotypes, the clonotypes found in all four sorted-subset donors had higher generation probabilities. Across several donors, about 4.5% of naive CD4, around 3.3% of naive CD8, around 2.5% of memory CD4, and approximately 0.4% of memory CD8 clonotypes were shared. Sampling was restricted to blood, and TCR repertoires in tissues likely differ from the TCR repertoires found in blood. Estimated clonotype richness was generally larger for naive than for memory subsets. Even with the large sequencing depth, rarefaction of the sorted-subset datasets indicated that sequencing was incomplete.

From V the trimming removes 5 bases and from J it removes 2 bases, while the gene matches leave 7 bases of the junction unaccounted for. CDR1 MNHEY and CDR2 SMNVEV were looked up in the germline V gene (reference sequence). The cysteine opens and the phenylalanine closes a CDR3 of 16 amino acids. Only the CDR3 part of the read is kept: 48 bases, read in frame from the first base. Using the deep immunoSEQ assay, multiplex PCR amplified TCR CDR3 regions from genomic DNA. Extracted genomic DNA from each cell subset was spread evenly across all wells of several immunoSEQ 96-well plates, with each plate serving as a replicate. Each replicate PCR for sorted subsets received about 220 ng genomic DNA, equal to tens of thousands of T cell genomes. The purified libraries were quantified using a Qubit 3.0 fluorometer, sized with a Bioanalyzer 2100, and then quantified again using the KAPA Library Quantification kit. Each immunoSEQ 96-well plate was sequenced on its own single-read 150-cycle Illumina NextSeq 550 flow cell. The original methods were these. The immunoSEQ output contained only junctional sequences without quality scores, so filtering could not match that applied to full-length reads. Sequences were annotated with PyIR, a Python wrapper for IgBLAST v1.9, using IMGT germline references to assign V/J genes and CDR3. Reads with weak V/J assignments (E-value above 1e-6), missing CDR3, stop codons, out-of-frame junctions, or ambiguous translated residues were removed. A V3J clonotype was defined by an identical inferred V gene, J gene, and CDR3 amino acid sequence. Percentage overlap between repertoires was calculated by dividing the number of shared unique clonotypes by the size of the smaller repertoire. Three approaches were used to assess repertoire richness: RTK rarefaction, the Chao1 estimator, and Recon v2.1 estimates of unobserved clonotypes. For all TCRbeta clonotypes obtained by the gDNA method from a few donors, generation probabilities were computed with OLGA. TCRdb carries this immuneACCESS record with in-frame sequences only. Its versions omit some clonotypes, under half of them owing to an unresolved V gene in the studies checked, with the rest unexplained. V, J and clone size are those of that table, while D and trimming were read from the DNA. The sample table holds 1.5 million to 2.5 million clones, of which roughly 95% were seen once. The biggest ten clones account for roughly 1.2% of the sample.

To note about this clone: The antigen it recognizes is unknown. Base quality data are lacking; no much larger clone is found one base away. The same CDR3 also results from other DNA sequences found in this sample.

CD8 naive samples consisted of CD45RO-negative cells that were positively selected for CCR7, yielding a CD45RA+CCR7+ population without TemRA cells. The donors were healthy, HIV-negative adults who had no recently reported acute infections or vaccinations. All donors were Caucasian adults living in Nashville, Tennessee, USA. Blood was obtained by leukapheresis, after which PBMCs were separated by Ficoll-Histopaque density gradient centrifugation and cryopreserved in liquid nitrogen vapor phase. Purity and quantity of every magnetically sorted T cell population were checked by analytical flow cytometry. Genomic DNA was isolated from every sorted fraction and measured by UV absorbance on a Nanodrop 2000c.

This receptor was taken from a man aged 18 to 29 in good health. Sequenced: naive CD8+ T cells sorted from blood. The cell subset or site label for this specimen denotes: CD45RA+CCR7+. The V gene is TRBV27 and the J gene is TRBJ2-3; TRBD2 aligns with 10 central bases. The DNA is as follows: TGTGCCAGCAGTCCCCTAGCGGGAGCTCCCACAGATACGCAGTATTTT. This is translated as CASSPLAGAPTDTQYF.